The next 11 T cell receptor beta chains were all read from a single sample in a study of CD8 T cells in Susac syndrome (dated by TCRdb to about 2019). The library came from the immunoSEQ multiplex PCR assay. RNA was extracted with the RNeasy kit and about 0.5 to 1 ug was reverse transcribed using random hexamers. The public reads were quality trimmed at Q25 with fastp and then assembled into clones with MiXCR by TCRdb, keeping productive beta chains. Rows merge per CDR3 protein into single entries with the most common DNA and genes. This sample lists tens of thousands of distinct CDR3 sequences; more than 85% were detected once. Jointly, the top ten make up about 0.52% of the sample. Sequencing was performed on CD8+ T cells from PBMCs. The receptors were sampled from a human donor with multiple sclerosis.

The table lists this clonotype with a count of one. The rearrangement links TRBV29-1 to TRBJ2-7; D may correspond to TRBD1 or TRBD2 (5 bases each). The CDR3 runs to 13 residues. The germline V and J ends were trimmed by 1 base and 1 base, with 8 bases remaining between them. Germline CDR1 reads SQVTM; CDR2 reads ANQGSEA. CDR3 nucleotide sequence: TGCAGCGTTGAAGGGGACCGGTCCTACGAGCAGTACTTC. Protein: CSVEGDRSYEQYF.

The gene calls are TRBV30 and TRBJ2-7; D remains unclear. Looked up from germline, CDR1 is GTSNPN and CDR2 is SVGIG (reference sequence). Trimming took off 0 bases at V and 3 bases at J, with 15 bases between the two ends. This CDR3 has 15 amino acids. The CDR3 loop reads CAWSVPPGVGYEQYF. CDR3 DNA: TGTGCCTGGAGTGTACCCCCAGGTGTTGGCTACGAGCAGTACTTC.

The chain uses TRBV30 and TRBJ1-6; TRBD1 matches 7 bases. J lost 10 bases, V lost 3 bases, and 6 bases had no gene match. The CDR3 consists of 13 residues. Per the germline V gene, CDR1 is GTSNPN and CDR2 is SVGIG (reference sequence). The CDR3 coding sequence is TGTGCCTGGAGCGACAGGGCCGACTCACCCCTCCACTTT. Translation: CAWSDRADSPLHF.

CDR3 DNA sequence: TGTGCCAGCAGCCCCCACCTCTCGGGGAAAACTGAAGCTTTCTTT. Its protein is CASSPHLSGKTEAFF. The V and J genes are TRBV11-2 and TRBJ1-1; no clear D gene. Trimming pared 5 bases from V and 5 bases from J, leaving 18 bases between. Germline V lookup: CDR1 SGHAT, CDR2 FQNNGV. The CDR3 covers 15 residues.

This clonotype was seen more than once but under ten times. The V gene is TRBV6-5, the J gene TRBJ1-1, with a weak D call TRBD1 (5 bases). Trimming shortened V by 0 bases and J by 4 bases, and 6 bases separated the two germline ends. Germline loops: CDR1 MNHEY, CDR2 SVGAGI. The CDR3 runs to 13 residues. CDR3 sequence: CASSYSGGTEAFF. In DNA, the CDR3 is TGTGCCAGCAGTTACTCGGGGGGCACTGAAGCTTTCTTT.

The rearrangement links TRBV6-1 to TRBJ1-2, with D possibly matching TRBD1 (5 bases). The length of the CDR3 is 12 residues. V lost 4 bases and J lost 2, with 5 bases in between. Germline V gene lookup returns CDR1 MNHNS and CDR2 SASEGT. The CDR3 here is CASSGDNYGYTF. CDR3 DNA: TGTGCCAGCAGTGGGGACAACTATGGCTACACCTTC.

The chain joins TRBV27 to TRBJ1-1; D gene uncertain. The CDR3 consists of 14 residues. The V and J ends lost 4 bases and 6 bases respectively, with 15 bases between them. CDR1 is MNHEY, CDR2 SMNVEV, per germline (reference sequence). DNA for the CDR3: TGTGCCAGCAGTTCCTTGGGGTTCAATCCTGAAGCTTTCTTT. Its protein is CASSSLGFNPEAFF.

The chain employs TRBV2 and TRBJ1-1; 9 nucleotides align to TRBD1. Trimming at V came to 7 bases and at J to 1 base, leaving 4 bases not matched to a gene. Germline values: CDR1 SNHLY, CDR2 FYNNEI. This CDR3 comprises 14 residues. This CDR3 is CASTPGQGNTEAFF. CDR3 in DNA: TGTGCCAGCACCCCGGGACAGGGGAACACTGAAGCTTTCTTT.

This chain connects TRBV9 to TRBJ1-3, with D possibly TRBD1 on 6 matching bases. V was pared by 4 bases and J by 1 base, with 12 bases between. CDR3 length: 15 residues. Germline lookup yields CDR1 SGDLS and CDR2 YYNGEE. CDR3 region: CASSKTGFSGNTIYF. The DNA of the CDR3 is TGTGCCAGCAGCAAAACAGGGTTTTCTGGAAACACCATATATTTT.

The chain joins TRBV27 to TRBJ2-1; weak D call: TRBD2 (6 bases). The CDR3 has 13 residues. Germline V gene sequence: CDR1 MNHEY, CDR2 SMNVEV (reference sequence). Trimming took 5 bases from V and 6 from J, leaving 11 bases between them. This CDR3 reads CASSPATSNEQFF. The CDR3, as DNA: TGTGCCAGCAGTCCCGCGACTAGCAATGAGCAGTTCTTC.

V is TRBV20-1 and J is TRBJ2-3, with TRBD2 as a possible D gene (5 bases). The CDR3 is 15 amino acids. Trimming removed 6 bases at V and 4 bases at J, with 20 bases between. Germline assignment: CDR1 DFQATT and CDR2 SNEGSKA (reference sequence). CDR3 region: CSAGRGQFESDTQYF. The DNA for the CDR3 is TGCAGTGCCGGCCGAGGGCAGTTTGAGTCAGATACGCAGTATTTT.